The clone carrying this T cell receptor (beta chain) was detected a few times. TCR beta CDR3 regions were amplified from RNA transcripts. HTBI primers drove first-round RT-PCR of the TCR CDR3. TCRdb reprocessed the multiplex PCR reads with MiXCR, giving one entry per CDR3 protein. The sample has about 500,000 distinct CDR3 sequences, 15% to 20% seen once; the top ten hold 29%. The V gene's germline CDR1 is MNHEY and CDR2 SVGEGT. V was shortened by 2 bases and J by 0 bases, with 8 bases between the two germline ends. The CDR3 has 14 residues. This record comes from a study of T cells in Graves' hyperthyroidism and ophthalmopathy.

This TCR derives from a woman younger than 45 with Graves' ophthalmopathy. Sequencing used blood. The chain has TRBV6-2 or TRBV6-3 and TRBJ2-7, with D possibly being TRBD1 (5 bases). The CDR3 loop is CASSYDRTSYEQYF. The CDR3 coding sequence is TGTGCCAGCAGTTACGACAGAACCTCCTACGAGCAGTACTTC.